The 26 T cell receptor beta chains below all came from one sample that was sequenced in a study of control samples from healthy donors and cancer patients. TCRdb keeps only in-frame clones here, not all; method: immunoSEQ multiplex PCR. The table includes approximately 110,000 clones, roughly 90% detected once. Sequenced material: blood. These TCRs come from a woman in her late teens or twenties in good health.

This chain connects TRBV28 to TRBJ2-5; 12 bases line up with TRBD1. This CDR3 spans 14 amino acids. In germline, CDR1 is MDHEN, CDR2 SYDVKM. CDR3 nucleotide sequence: TGTGCATCACGGGACAGGGGGCCGGGAGAGACCCAGTACTTC. Its protein is CASRDRGPGETQYF. The variable domain in full, completed from reference TRBV28 and TRBJ2-5, reads DVKVTQSSRYLVKRTGEKVFLECVQDMDHENMFWYRQDPGLGLRLIYFSYDVKMKEKGDIPEGYSVSREKKERFSLILESASTNQTSMYLCASRDRGPGETQYFGPGTRLLVL.

This sequence joins TRBV2 and TRBJ1-3; D gene ambiguous. Between the trimmed V and J ends, which lost 0 bases and 0 bases, there was a span of 9 bases. This CDR3 contains 16 residues. The germline V gene encodes CDR1 SNHLY and CDR2 FYNNEI. The CDR3 protein is CASSEALPASGNTIYF. For the CDR3, the DNA is TGTGCCAGCAGTGAAGCGCTTCCAGCCTCTGGAAACACCATATATTTT.

The gene calls are TRBV9 and TRBJ1-1; D might be TRBD1 (6 bases). V gave up 4 bases and J gave up 7 bases, with 20 bases separating them. The CDR3 is 15 residues long. The germline gives CDR1 SGDLS, CDR2 YYNGEE. The CDR3 spells CASSPQRGGLNEAFF. As DNA, the CDR3 is TGTGCCAGCAGCCCACAGCGGGGGGGGCTTAATGAAGCTTTCTTT.

CDR3 nucleotides: TGTGCCAGCAGCTTAATTGGGAGCCACGAGCAGTACTTC. It is translated as CASSLIGSHEQYF. The genes are TRBV7-3 and TRBJ2-7; possibly TRBD2 for D (5 bases). V lost 1 base to trimming and J lost 5 bases, with 9 bases between them. CDR1 is SGHTA, CDR2 FQGTGA, per germline. This CDR3 is 13 amino acids long. Supplemented by reference TRBV7-3 and TRBJ2-7, the full variable domain reads GAGVSQTPSNKVTEKGKYVELRCDPISGHTALYWYRQSLGQGPEFLIYFQGTGAADDSGLPNDRFFAVRPEGSVSTLKIQRTERGDSAVYLCASSLIGSHEQYFGPGTRLTVT.

The sample holds a few counts of this clone. The chain joins TRBV5-4 to TRBJ2-2, with D perhaps matching TRBD1 (6 bases). The CDR3 has 14 residues. V was clipped by 3 bases and J by 4 bases, with 10 bases between them. Per the germline V gene, CDR1 is SGHNT and CDR2 is YYREEE (reference sequence). The CDR3 sequence: CASSSGQPTGELFF. The CDR3 DNA follows: TGTGCCAGCAGCTCGGGACAACCCACCGGGGAGCTGTTTTTT. The complete variable domain, with remaining parts taken from reference TRBV5-4 and TRBJ2-2, reads ETGVTQSPTHLIKTRGQQVTLRCSSQSGHNTVSWYQQALGQGPQFIFQYYREEENGRGNFPPRFSGLQFPNYSSELNVNALELDDSALYLCASSSGQPTGELFFGEGSRLTVL.

The V call is TRBV9, the J call TRBJ2-3; 9 bases agree with TRBD2. The CDR3 runs to 18 residues. With 4 bases clipped from V and 4 bases from J, the junction kept 16 bases outside the gene matches. The germline V gene encodes CDR1 SGDLS and CDR2 YYNGEE. The CDR3 loop is CASSTPIAGASFPDTQYF. For the CDR3, the DNA is TGTGCCAGCAGCACACCGATAGCGGGGGCCAGCTTTCCAGATACGCAGTATTTT.

This chain uses TRBV21-1 with TRBJ1-5; TRBD1 is taken as the D call from the table, unchecked against the DNA. TRBV21-1 is classified as a pseudogene. The CDR3 length is 16 residues. The CDR3 nucleotides read TGTGCCAGCAGCAAAACCGCGACAGTTGCCAATCAGCCCCAGCATTTT. Its translation is CASSKTATVANQPQHF.

The chain joins TRBV6-5 to TRBJ2-3; possibly TRBD2 for D (5 bases). The germline V gene has CDR1 MNHEY and CDR2 SVGAGI. Trimming left V 6 bases short and J 6 bases short, with 16 bases between. The CDR3 contains 14 residues. The CDR3, as DNA: TGTGCCAGCAGGCCTACCGAGGGCGTGGATACGCAGTATTTT. Its translation is CASRPTEGVDTQYF.

The CDR3 DNA reads as TGCGCCAGCAGCTTGGAGCGGATCACAGATACGCAGTATTTT. This sequence encodes CASSLERITDTQYF. The genes are TRBV5-1 and TRBJ2-3; D possibly corresponds to TRBD2 (5 bases). The CDR3 covers 14 residues. Germline V gene data show CDR1 as SGHRS and CDR2 as YFSETQ. Trimming removed 0 bases from V and 2 bases from J, with 7 bases in between.

The V call is TRBV11-2, the J call TRBJ2-7, with 11 bases aligning to TRBD2. Germline CDR1 reads SGHAT; CDR2 reads FQNNGV. V lost 4 bases, J lost 0 bases, and 11 bases stayed unmatched. The CDR3 extends over 18 amino acids. The CDR3, as DNA: TGTGCCAGCAGCTCCCAATACACTAGCGGGAGTTCCTCCTACGAGCAGTACTTC. Translation: CASSSQYTSGSSSYEQYF.

The genes are TRBV11-2 and TRBJ2-7; D is ambiguous. Trimming removed 5 bases from V and 3 bases from J, with 11 bases in between. Germline V gene lookup returns CDR1 SGHAT and CDR2 FQNNGV. The CDR3 loop spans 13 amino acids. The CDR3 spells CASSNTHSYEQYF. For the CDR3, the DNA is TGTGCCAGCAGCAATACCCACAGCTACGAGCAGTACTTC. The full variable domain, its missing parts supplied by reference TRBV11-2 and TRBJ2-7, is EAGVAQSPRYKIIEKRQSVAFWCNPISGHATLYWYQQILGQGPKLLIQFQNNGVVDDSQLPKDRFSAERLKGVDSTLKIQPAKLEDSAVYLCASSNTHSYEQYFGPGTRLTVT.

The chain combines TRBV12-3 or TRBV12-4 with TRBJ1-2, with D unclear. Between the trimmed V and J ends, which lost 1 base and 5 bases, there was a span of 5 bases. The CDR3 covers 12 residues. In DNA form, the CDR3 reads TGTGCCAGCAGTTTAGTCGGTTATGGCTACACCTTC. It encodes CASSLVGYGYTF.

Written as DNA, the CDR3 is TGCGCCAGCAGCCAAGACTGGAGGGGGGACCAAGAGACCCAGTACTTC. The encoded protein is CASSQDWRGDQETQYF. V usage is TRBV4-1 and J usage is TRBJ2-5; D is perhaps TRBD1 or TRBD2 (6 bases each). Germline V gene sequence: CDR1 MGHRA, CDR2 YSYEKL. The CDR3 contains 16 residues. The ends were cut back, 0 bases at V and 0 bases at J, with 11 bases in the middle.

This chain links TRBV29-1 with TRBJ2-4; D may be TRBD1 or TRBD2 (5 bases each). Germline-derived CDR1 and CDR2 are SQVTM and ANQGSEA. There are 15 residues in the CDR3. V lost 4 bases to trimming and J lost 1 base, with 14 bases between them. The CDR3 DNA follows: TGCAGCGTTGTAGCGCAGGGCCTTGCCAAAAACATTCAGTACTTC. It codes for CSVVAQGLAKNIQYF.

The genes are TRBV28 and TRBJ2-7, with 7 bases fitting TRBD2. Germline V gives CDR1 MDHEN, CDR2 SYDVKM. Unmatched junction bases numbered 5, after V lost 3 bases and J lost 3 bases. The CDR3 is made up of 14 amino acids. CDR3 DNA: TGTGCCAGCAGTTTGAGCGGGGAAATCTACGAGCAGTACTTC. As protein: CASSLSGEIYEQYF.

The chain's CDR3 is CASSYATGGSQPQHF. Written as DNA, the CDR3 is TGTGCCAGCAGTTACGCGACAGGGGGCTCTCAGCCCCAGCATTTT. The chain links TRBV6-2 or TRBV6-3 to TRBJ1-5; TRBD1 matches 10 bases. With 2 bases clipped from V and 6 bases from J, the junction kept 4 bases outside the gene matches. In germline, CDR1 is MNHEY, CDR2 SVGEGT. The CDR3 loop spans 15 amino acids.

The J gene is TRBJ1-2, the V gene TRBV6-5; 7 nucleotides match TRBD1. CDR3 length: 15 residues. V lost 5 bases, J lost 8 bases, and 14 bases stayed unmatched. The germline V gene has CDR1 MNHEY and CDR2 SVGAGI. The CDR3 sequence is CASSPTGNPAWGYTF. The CDR3 nucleotides read TGTGCCAGCAGTCCGACAGGGAATCCTGCTTGGGGCTACACCTTC.

The chain carries TRBV18 and TRBJ2-3; D tentatively fits TRBD1 or TRBD2 (5 bases each). This CDR3 is built from 15 residues. Germline assignment: CDR1 KGHSH and CDR2 LQKENI. Trimming stripped 0 bases from V and 0 bases from J, with 7 bases between. In nucleotides, the CDR3 is TGTGCCAGCTCACCACCCGGGACGAGCACAGATACGCAGTATTTT. Translation: CASSPPGTSTDTQYF.

The rearrangement joins TRBV28 to TRBJ2-7; D is ambiguous. The CDR3 runs to 14 residues. Trimming cost V 5 bases and J 2 bases, with 13 bases left between them. The germline V gene encodes CDR1 MDHEN and CDR2 SYDVKM. Here the CDR3 reads CASSGSDGTYEQYF. As DNA, the CDR3 is TGTGCCAGCAGTGGATCGGACGGAACCTACGAGCAGTACTTC.

This rearrangement joins TRBV5-4 to TRBJ2-3; tentatively, D is TRBD2 (5 bases). Germline loops: CDR1 SGHNT, CDR2 YYREEE (reference sequence). V lost 4 bases and J 2 bases, leaving 17 bases between the germline ends. This CDR3 spans 16 amino acids. The CDR3 nucleotides read TGTGCCAGCAGCCAAAGAGGGCGGTCGCTCACAGATACGCAGTATTTT. The encoded protein is CASSQRGRSLTDTQYF.

The chain joins TRBV18 to TRBJ2-7; TRBD2 matches 11 bases. The CDR3 consists of 17 residues. Germline V gene lookup returns CDR1 KGHSH and CDR2 LQKENI. The J segment lost 0 bases and the V segment lost 2 bases, leaving 6 bases of the junction unmatched. CDR3 sequence reads: CASSPNSGGEDSYEQYF. Here the CDR3 DNA reads TGTGCCAGCTCACCAAATAGCGGGGGGGAAGACTCCTACGAGCAGTACTTC.

Points on this clone: The same CDR3 can be traced to other DNA sequences in this sample. The rearrangement joins TRBV12-5 to TRBJ1-2, with 9 bases fitting TRBD1. This CDR3 contains 15 residues. Losses at the gene ends were 2 bases for V and 7 bases for J; bases not matched to a gene: 8. Germline CDR1 LGHNT, CDR2 FRNRAP. DNA for the CDR3: TGTGCTAGTGGTTTGATTAAACAGGGGGCGGGTGGCTACACCTTC. Its protein is CASGLIKQGAGGYTF.

The gene calls are TRBV28 and TRBJ1-2; a weak D match, TRBD1 (6 bases). This CDR3 is built from 13 residues. The germline V gene encodes CDR1 MDHEN and CDR2 SYDVKM. Trimming took off 4 bases at V and 7 bases at J, with 13 bases between the two ends. This CDR3 is CASSSDRGAGYTF. The CDR3 nucleotides are TGTGCCAGCAGTTCGGACAGAGGGGCTGGCTACACCTTC.

V gene TRBV24-1 combines with J gene TRBJ2-1, with a tentative D call TRBD2 (6 bases). The CDR3 is 16 residues long. Germline CDR1 is KGHDR and CDR2 is SFDVKD. Trimming stripped 0 bases from V and 1 base from J, with 9 bases between. The CDR3 spells CATSDLRRGSYNEQFF. As DNA, the CDR3 is TGTGCCACCAGTGATTTGAGGAGGGGATCCTACAATGAGCAGTTCTTC.

This chain links TRBV7-9 with TRBJ2-3; no reliable D call. V shed 2 bases and J shed 0 bases, with 12 bases lying between them. CDR3 size: 16 residues. From germline, CDR1 is SEHNR and CDR2 FQNEAQ (reference sequence). The CDR3 DNA sequence: TGTGCCAGCAGCTTACGGGCCGCCCTGAGCACAGATACGCAGTATTTT. It translates to CASSLRAALSTDTQYF.

The rearrangement joins TRBV9 to TRBJ2-2; D not certain. Trimming removed 0 bases at V and 0 bases at J, with 9 bases between. The CDR3 loop spans 16 amino acids. Germline V lookup: CDR1 SGDLS, CDR2 YYNGEE. CDR3 in amino acids: CASSVGVVSNTGELFF. CDR3 in DNA: TGTGCCAGCAGCGTAGGTGTAGTCTCGAACACCGGGGAGCTGTTTTTT.